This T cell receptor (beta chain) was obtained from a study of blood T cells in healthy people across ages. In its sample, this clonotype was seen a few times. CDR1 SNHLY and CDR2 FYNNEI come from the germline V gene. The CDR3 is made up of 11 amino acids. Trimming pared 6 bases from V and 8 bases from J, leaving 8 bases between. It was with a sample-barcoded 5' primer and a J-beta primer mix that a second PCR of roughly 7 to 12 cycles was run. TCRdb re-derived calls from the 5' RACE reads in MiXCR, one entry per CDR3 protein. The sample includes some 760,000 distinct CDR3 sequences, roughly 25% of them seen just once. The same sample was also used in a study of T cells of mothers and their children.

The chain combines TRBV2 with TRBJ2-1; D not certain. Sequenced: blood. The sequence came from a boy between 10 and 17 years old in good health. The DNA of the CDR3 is TGTGCCAGCAGCCCCACGTATGAGCAGTTCTTC. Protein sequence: CASSPTYEQFF.